The entry below gives a single TCR beta chain sequence along with its context. The target antigen is unknown. Clones were read by immunoSEQ multiplex PCR, and TCRdb kept only the in-frame ones, dropping some. This sample has roughly 60,000 clones, with approximately 96% found just once. This sample stems from a study of cytomegalovirus exposure and HLA in healthy donors. With 3 bases clipped from V and 2 bases from J, the junction kept 4 bases outside the gene matches. From germline, CDR1 is MDHEN and CDR2 SYDVKM. The CDR3 consists of 15 residues. The donors formed part of the roughly 120-subject validation cohort, distinct from the roughly 700-subject first cohort. Study-level results: A few CMV-associated chains proved CMV antigen-specific in vitro. For cytomegalovirus status, the classifier reportedly gave diagnoses with high specificity and sensitivity. Whilst most TCR sequences proved rare, a subset of public TCRs occurred across many donors.

The sequenced material came from PBMCs. This receptor was obtained from a man aged 18 to 29 in good health and CMV-seronegative. V and J are TRBV28 and TRBJ2-3; the match to TRBD2 covers 8 bases. The CDR3 protein is CASSFAGGFTDTQYF. The CDR3 DNA reads TGTGCCAGCAGTTTTGCGGGAGGATTCACAGATACGCAGTATTTT.